The present entry profiles one T cell receptor beta chain with its context. The record originates from a study of blood T cell repertoires in COVID-19. The wider study: Samples of COVID-19 (acute and convalescent) were obtained from the United States, Italy and Spain. T cells, B-cell-depleted T cells, or PBMCs provided the cDNA or gDNA that served as material.

Authors' methods: Using reference gene primer amplification, nucleated cell counts were estimated. Sequenced by immunoSEQ multiplex PCR; TCRdb stores in-frame clones only, minus some. V, J and clone size derive from that table, while D and trimming were established from the DNA sequence. The data hold about 74,000 clones, with roughly 79% observed a single time. The ends lost 5 bases at V and 5 bases at J; junction bases unmatched: 5. Per the germline V gene, CDR1 is LNHDA and CDR2 is SQIVND (reference sequence). CDR3 length: 13 amino acids. The V and J genes are TRBV19 and TRBJ1-2; 7 nucleotides agree with TRBD1. The sequencing input was peripheral blood. This receptor was identified in a man in his 70s with acute or convalescent COVID-19. CDR3 loop: CASSRQGWYGYTF. CDR3 in DNA: TGTGCCAGTAGTCGACAGGGCTGGTATGGCTACACCTTC.